The clone carrying this T cell receptor (beta chain) has a handful of counts. Its cognate antigen is unknown. Only in-frame clones appear in the TCRdb table, and some are missing; sequencing was by immunoSEQ multiplex PCR. The sample lists tens of thousands of clones, less than 85% occurring once. The CDR3 is 18 residues long. Deletions cut 0 bases from V and 1 base from J, with 16 bases between. Germline CDR1 is SGHNT and CDR2 is YENEEA. The data originate from a study of radiotherapy plus CTLA-4 blockade in lung cancer. Study as a whole: Disease control was seen in approximately 29% of patients, objective responses in 15% to 20%.

Study results and limitations: Reports identified early blood T cell clone dynamics, with interferon-beta, as the best response predictor. In blood, after radiotherapy plus ipilimumab, tumor-derived TCR clones expanded.

Lung cancer patients with chemo-refractory metastatic non-small-cell disease were given focal radiation plus CTLA-4 blockade with ipilimumab. The source material was peripheral blood, sampled from a patient treated with radiotherapy plus ipilimumab. This chain uses TRBV11-3 with TRBJ1-5; D call uncertain. The receptor was derived from a human donor with non-small cell lung cancer who had a complete response to radiotherapy plus ipilimumab. The CDR3 bases are TGTGCCAGCAGCTTAGAGGGGAGGCACCCGTCAAGCAATCAGCCCCAGCATTTT. Amino acid sequence: CASSLEGRHPSSNQPQHF.